These T cell receptor beta chains were read from a single sample in a study of CXCR3-negative and CXCR3-positive naive CD8 T cells. Using the 5' RACE reads, TCRdb records one entry per CDR3 protein without DNA. Its table records 130,000 to 150,000 distinct CDR3 sequences. Source material: naive CXCR3+ CD8+ T cells from blood. These receptors were taken from a human donor in good health. Some clones in this sample may be carry-over from other donors' samples. Each CDR3 is given with its conserved first and last residue.

v_gene,j_gene,CDR3aa
TRBV5-1,TRBJ2-7,CASSFKTGQAIYEQYF
TRBV2,TRBJ1-4,CASSEDSYNEKLFF
TRBV4-1,TRBJ2-7,CASSQATLTGNYEQYF
TRBV4-3,TRBJ2-7,CASSQGTGQGNPYEQYF
TRBV5-5,TRBJ2-1,CASSPKPTGEIYNEQFF
TRBV5-6,TRBJ2-7,CASSLGKSGEQYF
TRBV29-1,TRBJ2-7,CSVGLALGYEQYF
TRBV6-4,TRBJ2-1,CASSDEGSSYNEQFF
TRBV29-1,TRBJ1-1,CSALTTGAEAFF
TRBV6-5,TRBJ2-3,CASSYYSGGTQYF
TRBV2,TRBJ2-2,CASIGGNTGELFF
TRBV7-2,TRBJ2-5,CASSLDAEETQYF
TRBV28,TRBJ1-1,CASSSWQNTEAFF
TRBV7-9,TRBJ2-4,CASSLDTTGKAKNIQYF
TRBV7-6,TRBJ1-1,CASSPGQWNTEAFF
TRBV20-1,TRBJ2-7,CSARDDSYEQYF
TRBV12-3/TRBV12-4,TRBJ2-6,CASSPGANVLTF